These 28 T cell receptor beta chains share one sample of origin, sequenced in a study of blood T cells in healthy people across ages. Then a second PCR, running roughly 7 to 11 cycles, was carried out with a sample-barcoded 5' primer and a J-beta primer mix. Using its own MiXCR run on the 5' RACE reads, TCRdb lists one record per CDR3 protein. Among about 1,000,000 distinct CDR3 sequences listed, more than 35% were seen once. Sequenced material: blood. The receptor source for this set is an older woman in good health.

This clonotype was detected once. CDR3 DNA sequence: TGTGCCAGCTCACCGGAAGGGGGCGGCGAGCAGTACTTC. Translated, it gives CASSPEGGGEQYF. The chain recombines TRBV18 with TRBJ2-5; TRBD1 matches 7 bases. The closer fit of TRBJ2-7 to the DNA end suggests the J call may be wrong. Germline-derived CDR1 and CDR2 are KGHSH and LQKENI. CDR3 length equals 13 residues.

This clonotype was seen a handful of times. V gene TRBV21-1 combines with J gene TRBJ2-7; the table's D call, TRBD2, was not checked against the DNA. TRBV21-1 corresponds to a pseudogene. The CDR3 extends over 18 amino acids. The CDR3 is CASSKEMLGEGPIYEQYF. Written as DNA, the CDR3 is TGTGCCAGCAGCAAAGAAATGTTAGGCGAGGGGCCCATCTACGAGCAGTACTTC.

The chain has TRBV20-1 and TRBJ1-2; 10 bases align to TRBD1. Germline trimming cut 5 bases from V and 8 bases from J; bases unmatched to any gene: 5. Germline V gene sequence: CDR1 DFQATT, CDR2 SNEGSKA (reference sequence). The CDR3 consists of 12 residues. The CDR3 is CSAGGTGDGYTF. The CDR3 bases are TGCAGTGCTGGCGGGACAGGGGACGGCTACACCTTC.

This clonotype was counted ten times or more. The chain links TRBV5-1 to TRBJ2-3; TRBD1 aligns across 8 bases. The CDR3 loop spans 15 amino acids. The trim removed 4 bases at V and 3 bases at J, leaving 7 bases unmatched. Looked up from germline, CDR1 is SGHRS and CDR2 is YFSETQ. The CDR3: CASSGQGRETDTQYF. Written as DNA, the CDR3 is TGCGCCAGCAGCGGACAGGGTAGGGAAACAGATACGCAGTATTTT.

This clonotype was seen at least ten times. A single base separates this from a much larger clone, so it may be a read error. This sequence joins TRBV12-3 or TRBV12-4 and TRBJ2-7; 13 nucleotides line up with TRBD2. The CDR3 length is 17 residues. V trimming: 6 bases; J trimming: 7 bases; junction bases outside the gene matches: 15. CDR3 DNA: TGTGCCAGCAGATTCACGGGACTAGCGGGATCGGGCAATGAGCAGTACTTC. It translates to CASRFTGLAGSGNEQYF.

V and J are TRBV9 and TRBJ2-1; D gene unclear. Trimming removed 4 bases at V and 2 bases at J, with 19 bases between. The CDR3 is made up of 17 amino acids. The germline gives CDR1 SGDLS, CDR2 YYNGEE. CDR3 nucleotide sequence: TGTGCCAGCAGCCCCCGTTTTGTGCAATCCACCTACAATGAGCAGTTCTTC. This gives the protein CASSPRFVQSTYNEQFF. Supplemented by reference TRBV9 and TRBJ2-1, the full variable domain reads DSGVTQTPKHLITATGQRVTLRCSPRSGDLSVYWYQQSLDQGLQFLIQYYNGEERAKGNILERFSAQQFPDLHSELNLSSLELGDSALYFCASSPRFVQSTYNEQFFGPGTRLTVL.

The chain carries TRBV6-5 and TRBJ1-1; 9 bases are shared with TRBD1. From germline, CDR1 is MNHEY and CDR2 SVGAGI. The CDR3 has 14 amino acids. With V trimmed by 5 bases and J by 7 bases, 8 bases remained unmatched. The DNA of the CDR3 is TGTGCCAGCAGTACAACAGGGGGCGTCGGTGAAGCTTTCTTT. Translated: CASSTTGGVGEAFF.

The V and J genes are TRBV7-6 and TRBJ2-2; unclear D gene. V was trimmed by 5 bases and J by 4 bases, leaving 20 bases between them. CDR1 and CDR2 from the germline V gene are SGHVS and FNYEAQ. This CDR3 region has 17 residues. CDR3 residues: CASSPTPESVGTGELFF. The CDR3 nucleotides read TGTGCCAGCAGCCCTACCCCGGAAAGCGTAGGCACCGGGGAGCTGTTTTTT.

This clonotype was detected a few times. One end of the junction fails to match germline, which may point to a read error. The rearrangement links TRBV10-3 to TRBJ2-3; D possibly corresponds to TRBD2 (5 bases). Germline CDR1 reads ENHRY; CDR2 reads SYGVKD. The CDR3 extends over 14 amino acids. The CDR3: CAINEGAGTDTQYF. The CDR3 DNA reads TGTGCCATCAATGAGGGAGCAGGCACAGATACGCAGTATTTT.

V usage is TRBV9 and J usage is TRBJ2-1, with D tentatively TRBD2 (6 bases). The germline V and J ends were trimmed by 5 bases and 6 bases, with 12 bases remaining between them. The germline V gene has CDR1 SGDLS and CDR2 YYNGEE. The CDR3 is 13 amino acids. The CDR3 protein is CASRPGTRNEQFF. The CDR3 DNA reads as TGTGCCAGCAGGCCCGGGACTCGCAATGAGCAGTTCTTC.

This sequence joins TRBV12-3 or TRBV12-4 and TRBJ2-7; D not resolved. V lost 6 bases and J lost 3, with 9 bases in between. This CDR3 spans 12 amino acids. The DNA of the CDR3 is TGTGCCAGCAGCAATACAGTCTACGAGCAGTACTTC. Amino acids: CASSNTVYEQYF.

This chain joins TRBV25-1 and TRBJ2-1, with a tentative D call TRBD2 (6 bases). The V end was cut by 4 bases, the J end by 1 base, with 14 bases between. CDR1 MGHDK and CDR2 SYGVNS come from the germline V gene. CDR3 size: 16 residues. CDR3 bases: TGTGCCAGCAGTGGGAGGGCCAGCGGATCCTACAATGAGCAGTTCTTC. Its protein product is CASSGRASGSYNEQFF.

J is TRBJ2-5 and V is TRBV20-1, with D possibly matching TRBD1 (10 bases). This CDR3 has 17 residues. Trimming shortened V by 5 bases and J by 11 bases, and 33 bases separated the two germline ends. Germline-derived CDR1 and CDR2 are DFQATT and SNEGSKA (reference sequence). CDR3 sequence reads: CSAPMVLAGQGYNEQYF. CDR3 coding DNA: TGCAGTGCTCCTATGGTCCTAGCGGGACAGGGGTACAATGAGCAGTACTTC.

This chain connects TRBV29-1 to TRBJ2-5, with D possibly being TRBD1 or TRBD2 (6 bases each). The DNA matches TRBJ2-7 better at its end, which makes the J call doubtful. CDR3 length equals 12 residues. Per the germline V gene, CDR1 is SQVTM and CDR2 is ANQGSEA. CDR3 in amino acids: CSVKQGLYEQYF. DNA of the CDR3: TGCAGCGTAAAACAGGGACTCTACGAGCAGTACTTC.

A few counts support this clonotype. The CDR3 region has the DNA TGTGCCAGCAGTTTCGGCTCTGGACTAGCGGGAAGTAAGCAGTTCTTC. Translated, it gives CASSFGSGLAGSKQFF. The gene calls are TRBV27 and TRBJ2-1, with TRBD2 matching over 12 bases. The CDR3 loop spans 16 amino acids. Germline V gene sequence: CDR1 MNHEY, CDR2 SMNVEV (reference sequence). Trimming cost V 3 bases and J 11 bases; bases outside gene matches: 11.

The V and J genes are TRBV5-1 and TRBJ2-3; 8 bases fit TRBD1. Germline lookup yields CDR1 SGHRS and CDR2 YFSETQ. The CDR3 loop spans 14 amino acids. V dropped 7 bases and J dropped 2; count of bases not matched to a gene: 6. CDR3 loop: CASETGVSTDTQYF. The CDR3 DNA follows: TGCGCCAGCGAGACAGGGGTTTCCACAGATACGCAGTATTTT.

This clonotype was observed many times. The rearrangement uses TRBV6-5 and TRBJ2-3, with 10 bases that match TRBD2. This CDR3 is 18 amino acids long. V lost 0 bases, J lost 6 bases, and 12 bases stayed unmatched. Germline loops: CDR1 MNHEY, CDR2 SVGAGI. The CDR3 coding sequence is TGTGCCAGCAGTTACTCGGGGCTAGCGGGAGACGTAGGGGATACGCAGTATTTT. It yields the protein CASSYSGLAGDVGDTQYF.

This chain links TRBV27 with TRBJ2-1; the match to TRBD2 covers 9 bases. The CDR3 consists of 18 residues. V trimming: 0 bases; J trimming: 2 bases; junction bases outside the gene matches: 8. Germline V gene lookup returns CDR1 MNHEY and CDR2 SMNVEV (reference sequence). The CDR3 coding sequence is TGTGCCAGCAGTTTATCGCTAGGGACTAGCCCGACCTACAATGAGCAGTTCTTC. Translated: CASSLSLGTSPTYNEQFF.

The rearrangement links TRBV12-3 or TRBV12-4 to TRBJ2-1; D is uncertain. The CDR3 runs to 12 residues. Trimming cost V 7 bases and J 7 bases, with 11 bases left between them. DNA for the CDR3: TGTGCCAGCAATGATAGGCTGAATGAGCAGTTCTTC. Amino acids: CASNDRLNEQFF.

This clonotype was observed a handful of times. The CDR3 is CASRETLLYTQYF. The CDR3 DNA reads TGTGCCAGCAGGGAGACCCTGTTGTATACGCAGTATTTT. The genes are TRBV2 and TRBJ2-3; D gene ambiguous. Germline lookup yields CDR1 SNHLY and CDR2 FYNNEI. The CDR3 is 13 residues long. The ends were cut back, 6 bases at V and 7 bases at J, with 14 bases in the middle. Full variable domain (remainder filled in from reference TRBV2 and TRBJ2-3): EPEVTQTPSHQVTQMGQEVILRCVPISNHLYFYWYRQILGQKVEFLVSFYNNEISEKSEIFDDQFSVERPDGSNFTLKIRSTKLEDSAMYFCASRETLLYTQYFGPGTRLTVL.

This clonotype was counted a single time. This chain links TRBV7-6 with TRBJ2-3; TRBD1 aligns across 7 bases. Germline V gives CDR1 SGHVS, CDR2 FNYEAQ. With V trimmed by 5 bases and J by 0 bases, 5 bases remained unmatched. There are 15 residues in the CDR3. The CDR3 nucleotides are TGTGCCAGCAGCGATTGGGGACAGAGCACAGATACGCAGTATTTT. This encodes CASSDWGQSTDTQYF.

A note on this clonotype: At one of its ends the junction is not consistent with the germline gene, which may arise from a read error. The CDR3 spells CSFASRSSYEQCF. DNA for the CDR3: TGCAGCTTCGCTAGCAGGAGCTCCTACGAGCAGTGCTTC. V gene TRBV29-1 combines with J gene TRBJ2-7, with D possibly TRBD2 on 5 matching bases. CDR3 length equals 13 residues. CDR1 is SQVTM and CDR2 is ANQGSEA in the germline V gene.

This chain joins TRBV18 and TRBJ2-2; D not certain. V gave up 4 bases and J gave up 1 base, with 22 bases separating them. This CDR3 comprises 19 residues. CDR1 is KGHSH and CDR2 is LQKENI in the germline V gene. CDR3: CASSRYSPQRSVNTGELFF. CDR3 nucleotide sequence: TGTGCCAGCTCACGCTACTCACCACAGAGATCGGTGAACACCGGGGAGCTGTTTTTT.

This clonotype was seen a single time. The rearrangement uses TRBV27 and TRBJ2-5; TRBD1 matches 9 bases. Trimming took 5 bases from V and 13 from J; bases not matched to a gene: 14. CDR3 length: 14 residues. Germline CDR1 reads MNHEY; CDR2 reads SMNVEV (reference sequence). The CDR3 DNA follows: TGTGCCAGCAGTCAGCGACAGGGGGGCTACGAGCTGTACTTC. It is translated as CASSQRQGGYELYF.

The chain links TRBV4-1 to TRBJ1-5; D ambiguous. The germline CDR1 and CDR2 sequences are MGHRA and YSYEKL. The CDR3 spans 15 residues. Between the trimmed V and J ends, which lost 0 bases and 5 bases, there was a span of 11 bases. CDR3 region: CASSQEFDGDQPQHF. DNA for the CDR3: TGCGCCAGCAGCCAAGAATTCGATGGGGATCAGCCCCAGCATTTT.

This clonotype has a handful of counts. V gene TRBV11-2 combines with J gene TRBJ2-5; D may be TRBD1 (6 bases). The CDR3 sequence is 11 residues long. V dropped 6 bases and J dropped 7 bases, with 9 bases sitting between them. The germline V gene encodes CDR1 SGHAT and CDR2 FQNNGV. CDR3 protein: CASRQGRTQYF. In DNA, the CDR3 is TGTGCCAGCAGACAGGGAAGGACCCAGTACTTC.

This clonotype was detected a few times. The V call is TRBV20-1, the J call TRBJ1-4, with 7 nucleotides matching TRBD1. Germline lookup yields CDR1 DFQATT and CDR2 SNEGSKA (reference sequence). J was trimmed by 4 bases and V by 6 bases; bases with no gene match: 5. The CDR3 consists of 13 residues. In DNA, the CDR3 is TGCAGTGCCCGGGACAGTGTTAATGAAAAACTGTTTTTT. Residues: CSARDSVNEKLFF.

The chain uses TRBV10-3 and TRBJ2-1; 9 nucleotides align to TRBD1. This CDR3 is built from 16 residues. Per the germline V gene, CDR1 is ENHRY and CDR2 is SYGVKD. V was pared by 3 bases and J by 4 bases, with 7 bases of the junction left unmatched. In nucleotides, the CDR3 is TGTGCCATCAGTGAACCCGGACAGGGGTCATACAATGAGCAGTTCTTC. It yields the protein CAISEPGQGSYNEQFF.